This T cell receptor (beta chain) comes out of a study of relationships among human T cell subsets (dated by TCRdb to the early 2010s). For the wider study: Eight distinct blood T cell populations were sequenced: pan T, CD8 cytotoxic, regulatory, Th1, Th2, naive plus transitional, activated and memory cells.

Findings and caveats that apply to the study as a whole: The seven subsets showed no statistically significant differences in V, D and J usage, CDR3 length, or N-nucleotide additions. The substantial sharing of CDR3s among Th1, Th2 and regulatory T cells was interpreted as suggesting that cell fate choices are stochastic. A CD4+CD8+ double-positive population could not be ruled out by the bead-based sorting. Over 50% of CD8+ cytotoxic sequences belonged to clones with over 100 reads, whereas regulatory and Th2 subsets showed few such clones.

For CDR1 and CDR2, the germline V gene lists SGHAT and FQNNGV. Deletion took 5 bases off V and 6 bases off J, with a span of 10 bases between the germline ends. The CDR3 runs 13 amino acids, cysteine and phenylalanine included. Only the CDR3 portion is preserved as DNA: 39 bases, with reading frame beginning at the first base. The library was obtained by multiplex PCR. Data came from a 454 GS FLX. Semiquantitative ARM-PCR was used to amplify the TCR alpha and beta CDR3 regions from mRNA. ARM-PCR used tagged nested gene-specific primers, after which communal superprimers carried out exponential amplification. Before the second amplification round was performed on first-round PCR products, the nested primers were removed by exonuclease. The amplicons were sequenced on the 454 platform, a system that can rapidly sequence millions of DNA fragments without cloning bias. A read counted as effective if the read could be mapped to both V and J germline segments. The study's processing was this. IRmap was used to assign reads to germline V, D and J segments, and IRmap relies on pyromap, a Smith-Waterman modification adapted to 454 sequencing errors. D-beta assignments were filtered with cutoffs set at the 99th percentile of alignment scores obtained from simulated random sequences. The CDR3 was taken to be the amino acids lying between the conserved V-segment Y[YFLI]C motif and the J-segment [FW]GXGT motif. A compound Poisson process model, previously applied to large-scale EST data, was used to estimate repertoire diversity. A cross-contamination detection procedure was applied to argue against sample contamination as the source of shared CDR3s. Using fastp at Q25 and MiXCR, TCRdb reprocessed the public reads and kept productive beta chains. All rows with the same CDR3 protein become a single entry with the most common DNA and genes. The V and J calls follow TCRdb's processing rather than the paper's. This sample lists some 13,000 distinct CDR3 sequences; roughly 68% were detected once. Of the sample, less than 35% falls within the top ten clones.

Comments on this clonotype: No cognate antigen has been identified for it. Per-nucleotide qualities are absent, and no much larger clonotype sits a single base away.

Following the CD25, CD56 and CD294 bead selections, the CD4+CD25-CD294- flow-through was collected as the Th1 cells. Miltenyi superparamagnetic beads coated with subset-specific monoclonal antibodies were used for isolation of the T cell subsets. Peripheral blood was used as the source from which all T cell populations were isolated. Ficoll separation of whole blood yielded mononuclear cells, and anti-CD14 microbeads were then used to deplete the monocytes. The isolated cell populations were resuspended in RNAprotect reagent immediately. This receptor was identified in a man in his forties or fifties in good health. The specimen sequenced was CD4+ Th1 cells sorted from blood. Read against the paper, the sample's cell subset or site label means: CD4+CD25-CD294- T helper 1 cells. The V and J segments used are TRBV11-2 and TRBJ2-2, with no reliable assignment of the D segment. The nucleotide sequence reads as follows: TGTGCCAGCAGCCCCGTCAGCTCCGGGGAGCTGTTTTTT. Translated, this gives CASSPVSSGELFF.